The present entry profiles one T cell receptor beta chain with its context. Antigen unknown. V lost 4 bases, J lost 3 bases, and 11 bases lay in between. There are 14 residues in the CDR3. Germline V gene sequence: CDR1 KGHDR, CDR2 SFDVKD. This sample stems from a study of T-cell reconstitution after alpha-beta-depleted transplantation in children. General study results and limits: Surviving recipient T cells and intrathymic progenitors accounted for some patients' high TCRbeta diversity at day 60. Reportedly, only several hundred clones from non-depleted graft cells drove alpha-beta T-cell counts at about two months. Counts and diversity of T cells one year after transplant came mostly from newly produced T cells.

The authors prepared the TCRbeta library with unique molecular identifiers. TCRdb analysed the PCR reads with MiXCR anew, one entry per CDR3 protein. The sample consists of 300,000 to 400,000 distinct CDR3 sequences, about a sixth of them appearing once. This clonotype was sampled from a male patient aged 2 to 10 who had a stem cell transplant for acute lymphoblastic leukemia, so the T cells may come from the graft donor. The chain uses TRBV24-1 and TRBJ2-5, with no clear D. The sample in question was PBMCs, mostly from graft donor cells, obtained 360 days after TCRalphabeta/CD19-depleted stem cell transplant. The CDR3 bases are TGTGCCACCAGTGACGCTTACAACGAAGAGACCCAGTACTTC. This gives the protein CATSDAYNEETQYF.